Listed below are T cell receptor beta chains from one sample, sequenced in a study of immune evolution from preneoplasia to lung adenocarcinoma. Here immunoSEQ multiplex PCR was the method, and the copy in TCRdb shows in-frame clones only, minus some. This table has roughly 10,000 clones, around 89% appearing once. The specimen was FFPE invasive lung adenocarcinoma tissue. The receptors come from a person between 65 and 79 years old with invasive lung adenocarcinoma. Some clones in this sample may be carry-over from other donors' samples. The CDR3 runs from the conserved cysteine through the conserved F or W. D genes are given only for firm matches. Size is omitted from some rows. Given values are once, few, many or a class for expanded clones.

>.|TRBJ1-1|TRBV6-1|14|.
CASSTIPGNTEAFF
TGTGCCAGCAGCACCATCCCAGGGAACACTGAAGCTTTCTTT
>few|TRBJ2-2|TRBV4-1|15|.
CASSQEVYSTGELFF
TGCGCCAGCAGCCAAGAGGTATACAGCACCGGGGAGCTGTTTTTT
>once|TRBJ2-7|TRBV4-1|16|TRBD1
CASSQVHQGAPHEQYF
TGCGCCAGCAGCCAAGTTCACCAGGGGGCACCCCACGAGCAGTACTTC
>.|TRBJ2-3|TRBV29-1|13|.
CSVRDFLTDTQYF
TGCAGCGTTCGGGACTTCCTCACAGATACGCAGTATTTT
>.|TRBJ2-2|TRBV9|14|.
CASGGRTNTGELFF
TGTGCCAGTGGAGGGAGGACGAACACCGGGGAGCTGTTTTTT
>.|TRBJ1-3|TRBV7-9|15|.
CASSLVKSSGNTIYF
TGTGCCAGCAGCTTAGTCAAGAGCTCTGGAAACACCATATATTTT
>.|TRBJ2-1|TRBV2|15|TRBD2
CASSPGTSKTHEQFF
TGTGCCAGCAGCCCCGGGACTAGTAAGACCCATGAGCAGTTCTTC
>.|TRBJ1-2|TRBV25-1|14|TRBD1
CASSEPGTENGYTF
TGTGCCAGCAGTGAACCCGGGACAGAGAATGGCTACACCTTC
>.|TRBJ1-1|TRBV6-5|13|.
CASTPRGRYEAFF
TGTGCCAGCACCCCCCGGGGACGGTATGAAGCTTTCTTT
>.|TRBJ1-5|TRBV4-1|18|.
CASSQAVTAQGSNQPQHF
TGCGCCAGCAGCCAAGCTGTGACAGCACAGGGTAGCAATCAGCCCCAGCATTTT
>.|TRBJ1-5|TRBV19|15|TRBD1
CASSGGQGAGQPQHF
TGTGCCAGTAGTGGGGGACAGGGGGCGGGTCAGCCCCAGCATTTT
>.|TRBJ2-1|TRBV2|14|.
CASSELGPNNEQFF
TGTGCCAGCAGTGAACTGGGCCCTAACAATGAGCAGTTCTTC
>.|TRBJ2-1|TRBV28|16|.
CASKKGGGAPWDEQFF
TGTGCCAGCAAGAAGGGCGGGGGCGCGCCATGGGATGAGCAGTTCTTC
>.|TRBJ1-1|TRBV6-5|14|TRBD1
CASSSTGGNTEAFF
TGTGCCAGCAGTTCGACAGGGGGGAACACTGAAGCTTTCTTT
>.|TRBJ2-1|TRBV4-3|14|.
CASSPTRGGNEQFF
TGCGCCAGCAGCCCAACTAGGGGGGGCAATGAGCAGTTCTTC
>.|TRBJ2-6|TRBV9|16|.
CASSVAREAGANVLTF
TGTGCCAGCAGCGTAGCCAGGGAAGCTGGGGCCAACGTCCTGACTTTC
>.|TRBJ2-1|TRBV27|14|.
CASSIYSRGNEQFF
TGTGCCAGCAGTATCTATAGCCGGGGGAATGAGCAGTTCTTC
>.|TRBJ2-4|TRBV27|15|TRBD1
CASSKRQGGVNIQYF
TGTGCCAGCAGTAAAAGACAGGGGGGGGTAAACATTCAGTACTTC
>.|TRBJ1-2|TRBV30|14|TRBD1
CAWSVKGQGYGYTF
TGTGCCTGGAGTGTAAAGGGACAGGGGTATGGCTACACCTTC
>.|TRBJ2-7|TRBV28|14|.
CASRGLEVSHEQYF
TGTGCCAGCAGGGGGTTGGAGGTTAGCCACGAGCAGTACTTC
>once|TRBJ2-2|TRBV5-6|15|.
CASSLRTGIAGELFF
TGTGCCAGCAGCTTGCGCACAGGGATAGCCGGGGAGCTGTTTTTT
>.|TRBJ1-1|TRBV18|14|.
CASSRGSENTEAFF
TGTGCCAGCTCACGGGGAAGCGAGAACACTGAAGCTTTCTTT
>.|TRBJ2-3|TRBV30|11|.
CAWSAVDTQYF
TGTGCCTGGAGTGCCGTGGATACGCAGTATTTT
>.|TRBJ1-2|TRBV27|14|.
CASSLRETSYGYTF
TGTGCCAGCAGTTTAAGGGAAACCTCCTATGGCTACACCTTC
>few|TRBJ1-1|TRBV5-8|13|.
CASSLVRNTEAFF
TGTGCCAGCAGCTTGGTCAGGAACACTGAAGCTTTCTTT
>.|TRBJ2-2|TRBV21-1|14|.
CASGKTIFSGELFF
TGTGCCAGCGGCAAGACAATTTTCTCCGGGGAGCTGTTTTTT
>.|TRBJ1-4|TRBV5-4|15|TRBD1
CASSQNRGLDEKLFF
TGTGCCAGCAGTCAAAACAGGGGGCTTGATGAAAAACTGTTTTTT
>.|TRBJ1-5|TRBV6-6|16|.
CASSYSMEGGNQPQHF
TGTGCCAGCAGTTACTCGATGGAGGGGGGCAATCAGCCCCAGCATTTT
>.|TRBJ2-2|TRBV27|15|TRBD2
CASRERGSNTGELFF
TGTGCCAGCAGGGAGCGGGGTTCAAACACCGGGGAGCTGTTTTTT
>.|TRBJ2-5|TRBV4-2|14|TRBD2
CASSPGTSSETQYF
TGTGCCAGCAGCCCCGGGACTAGCTCTGAGACCCAGTACTTC
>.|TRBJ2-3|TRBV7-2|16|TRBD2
CASTTDPGGPMDTQYF
TGTGCCAGCACCACAGACCCGGGAGGGCCAATGGATACGCAGTATTTT
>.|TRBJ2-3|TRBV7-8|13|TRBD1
CATGGTSTDTQYF
TGTGCCACAGGGGGAACTAGCACAGATACGCAGTATTTT
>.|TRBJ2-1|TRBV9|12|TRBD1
CASSVGEDRAVF
TGTGCCAGCAGCGTAGGCGAGGACAGGGCTGTCTTC
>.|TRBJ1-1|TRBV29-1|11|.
CSVVQYTEAFF
TGCAGCGTTGTTCAGTACACTGAAGCTTTCTTT
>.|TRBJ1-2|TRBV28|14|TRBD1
CASVTGDRNYGYTF
TGTGCCAGCGTAACGGGGGACAGAAACTATGGCTACACCTTC
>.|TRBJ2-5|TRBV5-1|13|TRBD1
CASSWTGRETQYF
TGCGCCAGCAGCTGGACAGGGCGAGAGACCCAGTACTTC
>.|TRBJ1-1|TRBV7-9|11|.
CASSRTLEAFF
TGTGCCAGCAGTAGGACCCTTGAAGCTTTCTTT
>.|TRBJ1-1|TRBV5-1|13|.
CASSGDPNTEAFF
TGCGCCAGCAGTGGGGATCCGAACACTGAAGCTTTCTTT
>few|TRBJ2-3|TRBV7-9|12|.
CASSLNFGTQYF
TGTGCCAGCAGCTTAAATTTCGGTACGCAGTATTTT
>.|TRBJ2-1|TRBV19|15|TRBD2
CASSISSGMFNEQFF
TGTGCCAGTAGTATCTCTAGCGGGATGTTCAATGAGCAGTTCTTC
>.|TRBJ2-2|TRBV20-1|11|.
CSARASGELFF
TGCAGTGCTAGGGCTAGCGGGGAGCTGTTTTTT